This TCR beta chain originates from a study of blood T cell repertoires in COVID-19. Study overall: Specimens from acute and convalescent COVID-19 originated in the United States, Italy and Spain. PBMCs, B-cell-depleted T cells, or T cells provided the cDNA or gDNA that made up the material.

Original analysis: Estimation of nucleated cell counts was performed using reference gene primer amplification. Method: immunoSEQ multiplex PCR; TCRdb's copy keeps in-frame clones and lacks some. V and J calls and clone size are those listed in that table; D and trimming were worked out from the DNA. This table holds about 240,000 clones, around 87% found once. Germline assignment: CDR1 MRHNA and CDR2 SNTAGT. V was cut by 5 bases and J by 8 bases, with 15 bases left in between. The length of the CDR3 is 13 residues. The genes are TRBV6-4 and TRBJ1-2; the D gene is possibly TRBD1 (5 bases). The material sequenced was peripheral blood. The TCR was taken from a woman in her 70s with active or convalescent COVID-19. The CDR3 DNA follows: TGTGCCAGCAGTCCTGGGGCAGGAGGGGGCTACACCTTC. This codes for CASSPGAGGGYTF.